Listed below are T cell receptor beta chains from one sample, sequenced in a study of CD4 T cells in relation to SARS-CoV-2 and coronaviruses. These TCRs are of unknown antigen specificity. The method was immunoSEQ multiplex PCR; TCRdb's version includes in-frame clones alone and lacks a portion of them. The sample carries 25,000 to 30,000 clones, 76% recorded once. Sequencing was done on a sample of CD4+ T cells from PBMCs, cultured in vitro. The receptors shown here come from a human donor in good health. Both conserved end residues are part of each CDR3. A D gene is named only where the DNA matches it firmly. Expanded clones get a size class; other rows say once, few or many, or leave the size out.

CDR3aa | CDR3nt | len | d_gene | abundance | j_gene | v_gene
CASSVEVGGWETQYF | TGTGCCAGCAGCGTAGAGGTGGGAGGGTGGGAGACCCAGTACTTC | 15 | TRBD2 | - | TRBJ2-5 | TRBV9
CASSQLDGQRPQHF | TGTGCCAGCAGCCAATTGGACGGGCAGCGGCCCCAGCATTTT | 14 | - | - | TRBJ1-5 | TRBV4-2
CASSSRGGTQGTDTQYF | TGTGCCAGCAGCTCTCGGGGCGGAACCCAGGGCACAGATACGCAGTATTTT | 17 | - | few | TRBJ2-3 | TRBV7-6
CASSYRIQGARTEAFF | TGTGCCAGCAGTTACAGGATACAGGGGGCGCGGACTGAAGCTTTCTTT | 16 | TRBD1 | - | TRBJ1-1 | TRBV6-5
CASSEAGTGGYNEQFF | TGTGCCAGCAGTGAAGCGGGGACAGGGGGATACAATGAGCAGTTCTTC | 16 | TRBD1 | once | TRBJ2-1 | TRBV6-1
CASSGPVNTEAFF | TGTGCCAGCAGTGGTCCTGTGAACACTGAAGCTTTCTTT | 13 | - | - | TRBJ1-1 | TRBV25-1
CASWERSPSTDTQYF | TGCGCCAGCTGGGAGCGCTCTCCTAGCACAGATACGCAGTATTTT | 15 | - | - | TRBJ2-3 | TRBV10-2
CASSVGGAGGQETQYF | TGTGCCAGCAGCGTAGGAGGGGCGGGAGGACAAGAGACCCAGTACTTC | 16 | TRBD2 | - | TRBJ2-5 | TRBV9
CAASVQGAYGYTF | TGTGCCGCCAGCGTACAGGGGGCCTATGGCTACACCTTC | 13 | TRBD1 | - | TRBJ1-2 | TRBV19
CASSLGRSGGNGETQYF | TGTGCCAGCAGCTTGGGGAGGTCAGGGGGCAATGGAGAGACCCAGTACTTC | 17 | TRBD1 | - | TRBJ2-5 | TRBV5-4
CSAAREGYGYTF | TGCAGCGCTGCGAGGGAGGGCTATGGCTACACCTTC | 12 | - | few | TRBJ1-2 | TRBV29-1
CASSQGGYGRDIQYF | TGTGCCAGCAGCCAAGGGGGCTACGGCCGAGACATTCAGTACTTC | 15 | - | - | TRBJ2-4 | TRBV3-1/TRBV3-2
CASRRDPNTEAFF | TGCGCCAGCAGGAGGGATCCGAACACTGAAGCTTTCTTT | 13 | - | - | TRBJ1-1 | TRBV5-1
CASSPPGSTDTQYF | TGTGCCAGCTCACCACCCGGCAGCACAGATACGCAGTATTTT | 14 | - | - | TRBJ2-3 | TRBV18
CASSLTGTGNEKLFF | TGTGCCAGCAGCTTAACCGGGACAGGGAATGAAAAACTGTTTTTT | 15 | TRBD1 | - | TRBJ1-4 | TRBV5-5
CASSPSGKDSYEQYF | TGTGCCAGCAGTCCCAGCGGGAAAGACTCCTACGAGCAGTACTTC | 15 | TRBD2 | - | TRBJ2-7 | TRBV4-2
CASYPRGENSPLHF | TGTGCCAGCTATCCCAGGGGAGAGAATTCACCCCTCCACTTT | 14 | - | few | TRBJ1-6 | TRBV21-1
CASSQRGRGEKLFF | TGTGCCAGCAGCCAACGGGGACGTGGGGAAAAACTGTTTTTT | 14 | - | - | TRBJ1-4 | TRBV3-1/TRBV3-2
CASSETGDEQYF | TGTGCCAGCAGCGAAACCGGGGACGAGCAGTACTTC | 12 | - | - | TRBJ2-7 | TRBV7-9
CASSDQGRGNQPQHF | TGTGCCAGCAGTGACCAGGGCCGGGGCAATCAGCCCCAGCATTTT | 15 | - | - | TRBJ1-5 | TRBV6-1
CASKRALLAGELFF | TGTGCCAGCAAGAGGGCGTTACTGGCCGGGGAGCTGTTTTTT | 14 | - | - | TRBJ2-2 | TRBV2
CASSSTASYGYTF | TGTGCCAGCAGCTCGACAGCTTCCTATGGCTACACCTTC | 13 | - | - | TRBJ1-2 | TRBV9
CASSPPRQQSCSTDTQYF | TGTGCCAGCAGCCCCCCCCGCCAGCAGTCGTGTAGCACAGATACGCAGTATTTT | 18 | - | - | TRBJ2-3 | TRBV21-1
CASSYRSSGANVLTF | TGTGCCAGCAGTTACAGGTCCTCTGGGGCCAACGTCCTGACTTTC | 15 | - | - | TRBJ2-6 | TRBV6-5
CASSPSARADRNNYGYTF | TGTGCCAGCTCACCCTCGGCGCGGGCAGACCGAAATAACTATGGCTACACCTTC | 18 | - | - | TRBJ1-2 | TRBV18
CASSRNEQFF | TGTGCCAGCAGTCGCAATGAGCAGTTCTTC | 10 | - | - | TRBJ2-1 | TRBV12-3/TRBV12-4
CASSAGSNQPQHF | TGTGCCAGCAGCGCCGGTAGCAATCAGCCCCAGCATTTT | 13 | - | - | TRBJ1-5 | TRBV7-9
CASTRDRGGHEQFF | TGTGCCAGCACCCGGGACAGGGGAGGGCATGAGCAGTTCTTC | 14 | TRBD1 | - | TRBJ2-1 | TRBV19
CASSEQGLPGANVLTF | TGTGCCAGCAGTGAACAAGGTCTGCCTGGGGCCAACGTCCTGACTTTC | 16 | - | - | TRBJ2-6 | TRBV2
CASSPRGGSADTQYF | TGTGCCAGCAGCCCCCGGGGCGGGAGTGCAGATACGCAGTATTTT | 15 | TRBD2 | once | TRBJ2-3 | TRBV7-2
CASSYGSSGGARDTQYF | TGTGCCAGCAGCTATGGCTCTAGCGGGGGGGCCAGGGATACGCAGTATTTT | 17 | TRBD2 | - | TRBJ2-3 | TRBV5-4
CASSRDSNQPQHF | TGTGCCAGCAGTCGGGACAGCAATCAGCCCCAGCATTTT | 13 | - | few | TRBJ1-5 | TRBV6-2/TRBV6-3
CAISVRVYYGYTF | TGTGCCATCAGTGTGAGGGTCTACTATGGCTACACCTTC | 13 | - | - | TRBJ1-2 | TRBV10-3
CASSVDSFPNSPLHF | TGTGCCAGCAGCGTAGACTCTTTCCCCAATTCACCCCTCCACTTT | 15 | - | few | TRBJ1-6 | TRBV9
CASSSLWTGSTTNEKLFF | TGTGCCAGCTCGTCACTTTGGACAGGCTCTACAACTAATGAAAAACTGTTTTTT | 18 | TRBD1 | - | TRBJ1-4 | TRBV18
CAWSPTSGLYEQYF | TGTGCCTGGAGTCCGACTAGCGGGCTCTACGAGCAGTACTTC | 14 | TRBD2 | - | TRBJ2-7 | TRBV30
CATRDVSYEQYF | TGTGCCACCCGGGACGTCTCCTACGAGCAGTACTTC | 12 | - | - | TRBJ2-7 | TRBV6-6
CSASSSGNTGELFF | TGCAGTGCTAGTTCGTCCGGGAACACCGGGGAGCTGTTTTTT | 14 | - | once | TRBJ2-2 | TRBV20-1
CASSLQTGGVSPLHF | TGTGCCAGCAGCCTACAGACAGGGGGTGTTTCACCCCTCCACTTT | 15 | TRBD1 | few | TRBJ1-6 | TRBV11-2
CASSLDGRGRADTQYF | TGTGCCAGCAGCTTAGATGGCAGGGGGCGGGCAGATACGCAGTATTTT | 16 | TRBD1 | - | TRBJ2-3 | TRBV7-9
CASRPGTGSYNEQFF | TGTGCCAGCAGACCCGGGACAGGCTCCTACAATGAGCAGTTCTTC | 15 | TRBD1 | - | TRBJ2-1 | TRBV7-6
CASSYSRSRGTEAFF | TGTGCCAGCAGCTATAGTCGGTCCAGGGGCACTGAAGCTTTCTTT | 15 | - | - | TRBJ1-1 | TRBV7-8
CSVVLPSTEAFF | TGCAGCGTTGTTTTACCCAGCACTGAAGCTTTCTTT | 12 | - | - | TRBJ1-1 | TRBV29-1